A single sample is the source of the 12 T cell receptor beta chains below, sequenced in a study of T cell clusters in autoimmune cytopenias (dated by TCRdb to the late 2010s). The instrument given in TCRdb is Illumina MiSeq. TRB rearrangements were amplified by multiplex PCR following a touch-down protocol, with the TRB-A and TRB-B primer pools mixed in one tube. TCRdb reanalyzed the reads, keeping one entry per CDR3 protein sequence and omitting DNA. The table for this sample lists around 11,000 distinct CDR3 sequences. The top ten clonotypes cover around 4.4% of the sample. TRB amplification used approximately 230 ng of peripheral blood genomic DNA, approximately 41,000 genome equivalents, per sample. The same sample was also studied in work on T cell repertoires in aging, cancer and after chemotherapy.

The material sequenced was peripheral blood. The receptors shown here come from a human donor in good health.

The chain carries TRBV11-2 and TRBJ2-7; no DNA is available, so the TRBD2 call from TCRdb remains unchecked. CDR3 length: 16 residues. The V gene's germline CDR1 is SGHAT and CDR2 FQNNGV. CDR3 in amino acids: CASSLDWLAGGYEQYF.

The V and J genes are TRBV24-1 and TRBJ2-3; TCRdb selects TRBD1, and the lack of DNA leaves this call unchecked. This CDR3 region has 16 residues. Germline V lookup: CDR1 KGHDR, CDR2 SFDVKD. This CDR3 is CATSDLGTGGTDTQYF.

V is TRBV27 and J is TRBJ2-1; TCRdb picks TRBD1, but there is no DNA to check that call. This CDR3 is built from 15 residues. Germline V gives CDR1 MNHEY, CDR2 SMNVEV (reference sequence). This chain's CDR3 is CASLPRGRGYNEQFF.

The V call is TRBV5-4, the J call TRBJ2-3; absent DNA, TCRdb's TRBD1 call cannot be checked. Germline assignment: CDR1 SGHNT and CDR2 YYREEE (reference sequence). CDR3 length: 15 amino acids. This CDR3 reads CASSLAGALLDTQYF.

CDR3 amino acids: CASEMGSPYNSPLHF. This sequence joins TRBV7-9 and TRBJ1-6; no DNA is available, so the TRBD1 call from TCRdb remains unchecked. The length of the CDR3 is 15 residues. Germline loops: CDR1 SEHNR, CDR2 FQNEAQ (reference sequence).

The rearrangement links TRBV6-1 to TRBJ2-7; TCRdb selects TRBD1, and the lack of DNA leaves this call unchecked. The CDR3 is made up of 19 amino acids. Looked up from germline, CDR1 is MNHNS and CDR2 is SASEGT. This chain's CDR3 is CASSEPRDNLLGASYEQYF.

By frequency, this clonotype registers medium-sized (0.01 to 0.1%). CDR3 residues: CASSWDSPNYGYTF. The rearrangement joins TRBV12-3 or TRBV12-4 to TRBJ1-2; TCRdb names TRBD1, which stays unverified in the absence of DNA. The CDR3 runs to 14 residues.

The CDR3 loop is CASSLRSKANTGELFF. The V call is TRBV12-3 or TRBV12-4, the J call TRBJ2-2. This CDR3 comprises 16 residues.

By frequency, this clonotype registers medium-sized. The CDR3 here is CSADPGQTQYF. The chain recombines TRBV29-1 with TRBJ2-5; absent DNA, TCRdb's TRBD1 call cannot be checked. Per germline, CDR1 SQVTM and CDR2 ANQGSEA. The CDR3 length is 11 residues.

The V call is TRBV11-3, the J call TRBJ2-7; TCRdb lists TRBD1, though no DNA is available to test this call. Germline CDR1 is SGHNT and CDR2 is YENEEA. The CDR3 length is 13 residues. CDR3 region: CASSGTGDYEQYF.

This clonotype registers medium-sized by frequency. The chain links TRBV19 to TRBJ1-1; TCRdb proposes TRBD1, but this gene call is untestable without DNA. This CDR3 has 14 residues. Per germline, CDR1 LNHDA and CDR2 SQIVND (reference sequence). CDR3 region: CASSIGTGSTEAFF.

This clonotype is medium-sized by frequency. The rearrangement uses TRBV5-6 and TRBJ2-2. The germline V gene has CDR1 SGHDT and CDR2 YYEEEE. The length of the CDR3 is 12 residues. The chain's CDR3 is CASQRWTGELFF.